One and the same sample provided the 18 T cell receptor beta chains below, sequenced in a study of regulatory T cells in long-lasting Graves disease. Time point: newly diagnosed GD, antithyroid drugs for less than 3 months. Construction of the TCR library relied on RNA isolated from PBMCs. TCR beta libraries were built with iRepertoire HTBI primers and Arm-PCR of CDR3 regions. TCRdb fed the multiplex PCR reads into MiXCR, producing one record per CDR3 protein. Altogether hundreds of thousands of distinct CDR3 sequences are present, about 16% being singletons, with the ten largest covering more than 20%. This same sample was also taken into another study, of T cells in Graves' hyperthyroidism and ophthalmopathy.

The sequencing here drew on peripheral blood mononuclear cells (PBMCs), taken at new diagnosis, from a patient treated with antithyroid drugs. The receptors come from a woman aged 35 to 60 with Graves disease.

This clonotype has more than one count but fewer than ten. The chain is built from TRBV14 and TRBJ2-1; TRBD1 aligns across 8 bases. This CDR3 has 15 residues. CDR1 is SGHDN and CDR2 is FVKESK in the germline V gene. Trimming cost V 6 bases and J 2 bases; bases outside gene matches: 6. CDR3 DNA: TGTGCCAGCAGACCTGGACAGGGAGCCTACAATGAGCAGTTCTTC. Translation gives CASRPGQGAYNEQFF.

This clonotype was observed a few times. The gene calls are TRBV9 and TRBJ2-3, with D uncertain. Germline CDR1 SGDLS, CDR2 YYNGEE. The CDR3 sequence is 14 residues long. The germline V and J ends were trimmed by 1 base and 6 bases, with 12 bases remaining between them. This CDR3 reads CASSVISGWDTQYF. The CDR3 nucleotides are TGTGCCAGCAGCGTAATAAGTGGATGGGATACGCAGTATTTT. Full variable domain (remainder filled in from reference TRBV9 and TRBJ2-3): DSGVTQTPKHLITATGQRVTLRCSPRSGDLSVYWYQQSLDQGLQFLIQYYNGEERAKGNILERFSAQQFPDLHSELNLSSLELGDSALYFCASSVISGWDTQYFGPGTRLTVL.

This clonotype appeared many times. The chain joins TRBV3-1 to TRBJ1-3, with TRBD1 as a possible D gene (5 bases). The CDR3 runs 14 residues. In germline, CDR1 is LGHDT, CDR2 YNNKEL (reference sequence). Deletions cut 0 bases from V and 9 bases from J, with 12 bases between. The chain's CDR3 is CASSQESGTGTIYF. CDR3 sequence (DNA): TGTGCCAGCAGCCAAGAGTCTGGGACGGGCACCATATATTTT. Full variable domain (remainder filled in from reference TRBV3-1 and TRBJ1-3): DTAVSQTPKYLVTQMGNDKSIKCEQNLGHDTMYWYKQDSKKFLKIMFSYNNKELIINETVPNRFSPKSPDKAHLNLHINSLELGDSAVYFCASSQESGTGTIYFGEGSWLTVV.

This clonotype was detected ten times or more. The chain has TRBV5-1 and TRBJ1-5, with 9 nucleotides matching TRBD1. The CDR3 has 15 residues. V lost 4 bases and J lost 6; bases outside the gene matches: 8. Germline loops: CDR1 SGHRS, CDR2 YFSETQ. The CDR3 reads CASSEGTGRFQPQHF. In DNA form, the CDR3 reads TGCGCCAGCAGCGAGGGGACAGGGAGGTTTCAGCCCCAGCATTTT.

This clonotype was detected ten times or more. The V and J genes are TRBV12-3 or TRBV12-4 and TRBJ2-1; no reliable D call. This CDR3 comprises 11 residues. With 2 bases removed from V and 8 bases from J, the gap between germline ends came to 4 bases. The CDR3 spells CASSLWDEQFF. CDR3 nucleotide sequence: TGTGCCAGCAGTTTATGGGATGAGCAGTTCTTC.

In the case of this clonotype: A much larger clone differs from this one at a single base, so this may be a read error. The rearrangement uses TRBV5-6 and TRBJ2-4; 11 bases align to TRBD2. The CDR3 loop spans 16 amino acids. Germline CDR1 and CDR2: SGHDT and YYEEEE. This CDR3 reads CASSASRLAGGNEQLF. In nucleotides, the CDR3 is TGTGCCAGCAGCGCCTCACGGCTAGCGGGGGGAAATGAGCAGCTCTTC. Complete variable domain (other parts from reference TRBV5-6 and TRBJ2-4): DAGVTQSPTHLIKTRGQQVTLRCSPKSGHDTVSWYQQALGQGPQFIFQYYEEEERQRGNFPDRFSGHQFPNYSSELNVNALLLGDSALYLCASSASRLAGGNEQLFGAGTRLSVL.

The chain is built from TRBV19 and TRBJ1-1; D may be TRBD1 (5 bases). The length of the CDR3 is 15 residues. V was shortened by 0 bases and J by 1 base, with 9 bases between the two germline ends. Per germline, CDR1 LNHDA and CDR2 SQIVND (reference sequence). In nucleotides, the CDR3 is TGTGCCAGTAGTATAGATTGGGGCCCGAACACTGAAGCTTTCTTT. As protein: CASSIDWGPNTEAFF. Using reference TRBV19 and TRBJ1-1 for the parts outside the CDR3, the full variable domain is DGGITQSPKYLFRKEGQNVTLSCEQNLNHDAMYWYRQDPGQGLRLIYYSQIVNDFQKGDIAEGYSVSREKKESFPLTVTSAQKNPTAFYLCASSIDWGPNTEAFFGQGTRLTVV.

The genes are TRBV24-1 and TRBJ2-1; D ambiguous. The CDR3 totals 11 residues. Trimming removed 0 bases from V and 9 bases from J, with 2 bases in between. Germline CDR1 reads KGHDR; CDR2 reads SFDVKD. This CDR3 is CATSDLSEQFF. CDR3 DNA sequence: TGTGCCACCAGTGATTTGAGTGAGCAGTTCTTC.

This clonotype occurred many times. This chain uses TRBV5-1 with TRBJ1-5; D is unresolved. V was cut by 2 bases and J by 7 bases, with 10 bases left in between. This CDR3 comprises 13 residues. CDR1 and CDR2 from the germline V gene are SGHRS and YFSETQ. DNA of the CDR3: TGCGCCAGCAGCTTTGGCAGGAACCAGCCCCAGCATTTT. It specifies CASSFGRNQPQHF.

This chain links TRBV19 with TRBJ1-1; D call uncertain. V was cut by 3 bases and J by 4 bases, with 6 bases left in between. This CDR3 region has 12 residues. Germline CDR1 reads LNHDA; CDR2 reads SQIVND (reference sequence). CDR3 bases: TGTGCCAGTAGTATGGTGTCCACTGAAGCTTTCTTT. Its protein product is CASSMVSTEAFF.

A note on this clonotype: A read error is possible here, since a much larger clone lies one base away. V gene TRBV2 combines with J gene TRBJ2-5; TRBD2 aligns across 13 bases. Germline assignment: CDR1 SNHLY and CDR2 FYNNEI. The junction had 27 bases not matched to a gene; V was cut back by 11 bases and J by 9 bases. This CDR3 comprises 19 residues. Here the CDR3 DNA reads TGTGCCGGCTCCAGACTAGCGGGGGGCCCTGACCATGTTTGGGAGGCCCAGTACTTC. This codes for CAGSRLAGGPDHVWEAQYF.

This clonotype was found many times. CDR3 nucleotides: TGTGCCAGCAGCCCCCGAGGAACCTACGAGCAGTACTTC. It specifies CASSPRGTYEQYF. This chain connects TRBV7-8 to TRBJ2-7; D gene ambiguous. Germline CDR1 SGHVS, CDR2 FQNEAQ. The CDR3 covers 13 residues. The V and J ends lost 5 bases and 2 bases respectively, with 10 bases between them.

About this clonotype: The junction does not match germline at one end; this may be a read error. J is TRBJ2-2 and V is TRBV9; 12 bases are a match to TRBD2. This CDR3 region has 15 residues. The germline V gene encodes CDR1 SGDLS and CDR2 YYNGEE. This CDR3 is CASSPSGGANGELSF. In DNA form, the CDR3 reads TGTGCCAGCAGTCCTAGCGGGGGGGCGAACGGGGAGCTGTCTTTT.

There are many counts of this clonotype. The chain is built from TRBV7-6 and TRBJ2-3; a possible D gene is TRBD1 (5 bases). Per the germline V gene, CDR1 is SGHVS and CDR2 is FNYEAQ. Trimming left V 2 bases short and J 0 bases short, with 12 bases between. The CDR3 has 16 residues. The CDR3 DNA reads as TGTGCCAGCAGCTTAATGGGGCCACGTAGCACAGATACGCAGTATTTT. It specifies CASSLMGPRSTDTQYF.

The CDR3 nucleotides read TGCGCCAGCAGCCAAGTTCCAGGAGAGACCCAGTACTTC. Translation: CASSQVPGETQYF. The V call is TRBV4-1, the J call TRBJ2-5, with D hard to call. The CDR3 is 13 residues long. Between the trimmed V and J ends, which lost 1 base and 4 bases, there was a span of 7 bases. The germline gives CDR1 MGHRA, CDR2 YSYEKL.

This rearrangement joins TRBV7-3 to TRBJ2-7; 8 bases agree with TRBD2. The DNA end lines up better with TRBJ2-3; the J call may be wrong. Per germline, CDR1 SGHTA and CDR2 FQGTGA. The CDR3 runs 14 residues. In DNA form, the CDR3 reads TGTGCCAGCAGCTTGGTCGGGGGGGCGGATACGCAGTATTTT. Residues: CASSLVGGADTQYF.

This clonotype was picked up many times. The chain employs TRBV29-1 and TRBJ2-4, with TRBD2 identical over 15 bases. The V gene end was trimmed by 0 bases and the J gene end by 0 bases; junction bases not matched to a gene: 6. The CDR3 is 19 amino acids. CDR1 is SQVTM, CDR2 ANQGSEA, per germline. In nucleotides, the CDR3 is TGCAGCGTTGAAGATCATGGACTAGCGGGGGGGCTAGCCAAAAACATTCAGTACTTC. This encodes CSVEDHGLAGGLAKNIQYF.

This clonotype came up many times. The CDR3 spells CASSQEDQAFF. Written as DNA, the CDR3 is TGTGCCAGCAGCCAAGAGGATCAAGCTTTCTTT. The chain links TRBV3-1 to TRBJ1-1, with D hard to call. CDR1 is LGHDT, CDR2 YNNKEL, per germline (reference sequence). The germline V and J ends were trimmed by 0 bases and 9 bases, with 5 bases remaining between them. The CDR3 loop spans 11 amino acids.